A selection of T cell receptor beta chains follows, all from one sample in a study of blood T cells in healthy people across ages. TCRdb recomputed calls from the 5' RACE reads with MiXCR, one row per CDR3 protein. The sample holds 1.5 million or so distinct CDR3 sequences, roughly 40% seen once. The sequencing input was blood. These receptors were taken from a woman aged 18-30 years in good health. The CDR3 runs from the conserved cysteine through the conserved F or W. D genes are given only for firm matches. Part of the rows lack a size; the others show once, few, many or a class for expanded clones.

J gene: TRBJ2-3
D gene: .
V gene: TRBV9
CDR3 length: 17
clone size: .
CDR3 DNA: TGTGCCAGCAGCGTAGCAGAGCCAGGGTTTGGCACAGATACGCAGTATTTT
CDR3 protein: CASSVAEPGFGTDTQYF

J gene: TRBJ2-1
D gene: TRBD1
V gene: TRBV27
CDR3 length: 15
clone size: .
CDR3 DNA: TGTACCAGCAGACTAGGACAGGGCTACTACAATGAGCAGTTCTTC
CDR3 protein: CTSRLGQGYYNEQFF

J gene: TRBJ2-1
D gene: .
V gene: TRBV5-1
CDR3 length: 14
clone size: .
CDR3 DNA: TGCGCCAGCAGCTTGGGCTTCCTCTACAATGAGCAGTTCTTC
CDR3 protein: CASSLGFLYNEQFF

J gene: TRBJ2-3
D gene: TRBD2
V gene: TRBV6-1
CDR3 length: 19
clone size: .
CDR3 DNA: TGTGCCAGCAGTAGAAAAGGGACTAGCGGGTTAACTCTCACAGATACGCAGTATTTT
CDR3 protein: CASSRKGTSGLTLTDTQYF

J gene: TRBJ2-5
D gene: .
V gene: TRBV28
CDR3 length: 14
clone size: few
CDR3 DNA: TGTGCCAGCAGGCCACAGGGCAAGCAAGAGACCCAGTACTTC
CDR3 protein: CASRPQGKQETQYF

J gene: TRBJ2-1
D gene: TRBD2
V gene: TRBV3-1
CDR3 length: 17
clone size: .
CDR3 DNA: TGTGCCAGCAGCCAAGTAAACGGGAGGGGGGACTACAATGAGCAGTTCTTC
CDR3 protein: CASSQVNGRGDYNEQFF

J gene: TRBJ2-2
D gene: TRBD2
V gene: TRBV20-1
CDR3 length: 15
clone size: .
CDR3 DNA: TGCAGTGCTGCTGGACTAGCGGGAGCTACGTGGGAGCTGTTTTTT
CDR3 protein: CSAAGLAGATWELFF

J gene: TRBJ2-7
D gene: .
V gene: TRBV27
CDR3 length: 15
clone size: .
CDR3 DNA: TGTGCCAGCACCCGACTTGCGACGTCCTACAATGAGCAGTACTTC
CDR3 protein: CASTRLATSYNEQYF

J gene: TRBJ2-7
D gene: .
V gene: TRBV6-1
CDR3 length: 16
clone size: .
CDR3 DNA: TGTGCCAGCAGTGACGCAGTCTTCGGTTCCTCCTACGAGCAGTACTTC
CDR3 protein: CASSDAVFGSSYEQYF

J gene: TRBJ2-5
D gene: TRBD1
V gene: TRBV2
CDR3 length: 15
clone size: .
CDR3 DNA: TGTGCCAGCAGCGCCGAGGGACAGGGGTTAGAGACCCAGTACTTC
CDR3 protein: CASSAEGQGLETQYF

J gene: TRBJ1-4
D gene: .
V gene: TRBV10-3
CDR3 length: 17
clone size: .
CDR3 DNA: TGTGCCATCAGTGAGTTCGGAGGAGGACAGCCACATGAAAAACTGTTTTTT
CDR3 protein: CAISEFGGGQPHEKLFF

J gene: TRBJ2-7
D gene: .
V gene: TRBV20-1
CDR3 length: 12
clone size: few
CDR3 DNA: TGCAGTGCGAGCGACTGGGACTACGAGCAGTACTTC
CDR3 protein: CSASDWDYEQYF

J gene: TRBJ2-2
D gene: .
V gene: TRBV11-1
CDR3 length: 16
clone size: few
CDR3 DNA: TGTGCCAGCAGCTTAGAACACAGGGATTACACCGGGGAGCTGTTTTTT
CDR3 protein: CASSLEHRDYTGELFF

J gene: TRBJ2-1
D gene: TRBD2
V gene: TRBV28
CDR3 length: 15
clone size: .
CDR3 DNA: TGTGCCAGCAGACTAGCGGGAGGACTCCACAATGAGCAGTTCTTC
CDR3 protein: CASRLAGGLHNEQFF

J gene: TRBJ2-4
D gene: .
V gene: TRBV3-1
CDR3 length: 13
clone size: .
CDR3 DNA: TGTGCCAGCAGCCACTCTGCCAAAAACATTCAGTACTTC
CDR3 protein: CASSHSAKNIQYF

J gene: TRBJ2-4
D gene: TRBD1
V gene: TRBV7-8
CDR3 length: 15
clone size: .
CDR3 DNA: TGTGCCAGCAGCCTCGGGACAGGGGGTTTCAACATTCAGTACTTC
CDR3 protein: CASSLGTGGFNIQYF

J gene: TRBJ1-2
D gene: .
V gene: TRBV7-9
CDR3 length: 15
clone size: .
CDR3 DNA: TGTGCCAGCAGCTTAGACTCAGGGCCTAACTATGGCTACACCTTC
CDR3 protein: CASSLDSGPNYGYTF

J gene: TRBJ2-5
D gene: .
V gene: TRBV20-1
CDR3 length: 14
clone size: few
CDR3 DNA: TGCAGTGCTAGAGATGTCACAGCCGGGGAGACCCAGTACTTC
CDR3 protein: CSARDVTAGETQYF

J gene: TRBJ1-2
D gene: TRBD1
V gene: TRBV10-3
CDR3 length: 12
clone size: few
CDR3 DNA: TGTGCCATCACAACAGGGGAGGATGGCTACACCTTC
CDR3 protein: CAITTGEDGYTF

J gene: TRBJ1-4
D gene: .
V gene: TRBV7-2
CDR3 length: 16
clone size: .
CDR3 DNA: TGTGCCAGCAGCTTCCGGGGTGTCGGAACTAATGAAAAACTGTTTTTT
CDR3 protein: CASSFRGVGTNEKLFF

J gene: TRBJ2-3
D gene: .
V gene: TRBV27
CDR3 length: 14
clone size: .
CDR3 DNA: TGCGCCAGCAGCCTCCCGCAAAGCACAGATACGCAGTATTTT
CDR3 protein: CASSLPQSTDTQYF

J gene: TRBJ1-2
D gene: TRBD1
V gene: TRBV20-1
CDR3 length: 14
clone size: .
CDR3 DNA: TGCAGTGCTAGAGGTACAGGGGCTACCTATGGCTACACCTTC
CDR3 protein: CSARGTGATYGYTF

J gene: TRBJ2-7
D gene: .
V gene: TRBV29-1
CDR3 length: 12
clone size: .
CDR3 DNA: TGCAGCGGGACTACGAGCTCCTACGAGCAGTACTTC
CDR3 protein: CSGTTSSYEQYF

J gene: TRBJ2-5
D gene: TRBD1
V gene: TRBV3-1
CDR3 length: 17
clone size: .
CDR3 DNA: TGTGCCAGCAGCCAAGGACAGGGGATCCGTTGGGGGGAGACCCAGTACTTC
CDR3 protein: CASSQGQGIRWGETQYF

J gene: TRBJ2-1
D gene: .
V gene: TRBV9
CDR3 length: 15
clone size: many
CDR3 DNA: TGTGCCAGCAGCGTAGGACCAGAGGTGATCAATGAGCAGTTCTTC
CDR3 protein: CASSVGPEVINEQFF

J gene: TRBJ2-4
D gene: .
V gene: TRBV2
CDR3 length: 17
clone size: once
CDR3 DNA: TGTGCCAGCAGTGAAGCGGGCTCGATACTAGCCAAAAACATTCAGTACTTC
CDR3 protein: CASSEAGSILAKNIQYF

J gene: TRBJ1-1
D gene: TRBD1
V gene: TRBV19
CDR3 length: 16
clone size: .
CDR3 DNA: TGTGCCAGTAGTCCCGGGACAGCAACCGGAAACACTGAAGCTTTCTTT
CDR3 protein: CASSPGTATGNTEAFF

J gene: TRBJ1-2
D gene: .
V gene: TRBV3-1
CDR3 length: 15
clone size: .
CDR3 DNA: TGTGCCAGCAGCCAAGACATCGAGGACTCCTATGGCTACACCTTC
CDR3 protein: CASSQDIEDSYGYTF

J gene: TRBJ2-1
D gene: TRBD2
V gene: TRBV5-1
CDR3 length: 16
clone size: few
CDR3 DNA: TGCGCCAGCAGCTTGGGGACTAGCGGGGAGTTACATGAGCAGTTCTTC
CDR3 protein: CASSLGTSGELHEQFF

J gene: TRBJ2-4
D gene: .
V gene: TRBV21-1
CDR3 length: 14
clone size: .
CDR3 DNA: TGTGCCAGCAGCAAGGGTGGGGCCAAAAACATTCAGTACTTC
CDR3 protein: CASSKGGAKNIQYF

J gene: TRBJ1-1
D gene: TRBD1
V gene: TRBV12-3/TRBV12-4
CDR3 length: 14
clone size: .
CDR3 DNA: TGTGCCAGCAGTACCTCGACAGGGACCTTAGAAGCTTTCTTT
CDR3 protein: CASSTSTGTLEAFF

J gene: TRBJ2-1
D gene: TRBD1
V gene: TRBV25-1
CDR3 length: 15
clone size: .
CDR3 DNA: TGTGCCAGCAGTGACACCGGGACAGAGGGCAATGAGCAGTTCTTC
CDR3 protein: CASSDTGTEGNEQFF

J gene: TRBJ2-5
D gene: .
V gene: TRBV6-2/TRBV6-3
CDR3 length: 15
clone size: few
CDR3 DNA: TGTGCCAGCAGTTACTGGGCCGGGATACAAGAGACCCAGTACTTC
CDR3 protein: CASSYWAGIQETQYF

J gene: TRBJ2-5
D gene: .
V gene: TRBV30
CDR3 length: 13
clone size: .
CDR3 DNA: TGTGCCTGGAGTGGGAGGTGGCAAGAGACCCAGTACTTC
CDR3 protein: CAWSGRWQETQYF

J gene: TRBJ2-7
D gene: TRBD2
V gene: TRBV28
CDR3 length: 14
clone size: .
CDR3 DNA: TGTGCCAGCAGTTGGACTAGCGGTATCTACGAGCAGTACTTC
CDR3 protein: CASSWTSGIYEQYF

J gene: TRBJ2-4
D gene: .
V gene: TRBV20-1
CDR3 length: 11
clone size: .
CDR3 DNA: TGCAGTGCTAGGGGGAGCGCGGAGCAGTACTTC
CDR3 protein: CSARGSAEQYF

J gene: TRBJ1-2
D gene: TRBD1
V gene: TRBV9
CDR3 length: 15
clone size: .
CDR3 DNA: TGTGCCAGCAGCCCGACGGGACAGGGGGACTATGGCTACACCTTC
CDR3 protein: CASSPTGQGDYGYTF

J gene: TRBJ1-6
D gene: .
V gene: TRBV10-2
CDR3 length: 15
clone size: .
CDR3 DNA: TGCGCCAGCAGTGAGGTAGCCTCCTATAATTCACCCCTCCACTTT
CDR3 protein: CASSEVASYNSPLHF

J gene: TRBJ1-5
D gene: .
V gene: TRBV12-5
CDR3 length: 13
clone size: .
CDR3 DNA: TGTGCTAGTGGAAAAGGAGGCAATCAGCCCCAGCATTTT
CDR3 protein: CASGKGGNQPQHF

J gene: TRBJ1-1
D gene: .
V gene: TRBV10-3
CDR3 length: 11
clone size: .
CDR3 DNA: TGTGCCATCAGTGAAGAAAGTGAAGCTTTCTTT
CDR3 protein: CAISEESEAFF

J gene: TRBJ1-2
D gene: .
V gene: TRBV5-1
CDR3 length: 14
clone size: once
CDR3 DNA: TGCGCCAGCAGCTTAACTCTACAGGGAAATGGCTACACCTTC
CDR3 protein: CASSLTLQGNGYTF

J gene: TRBJ1-2
D gene: .
V gene: TRBV6-1
CDR3 length: 12
clone size: .
CDR3 DNA: TGTGCCAGCAGTGTACATGACTATGGCTACACCTTC
CDR3 protein: CASSVHDYGYTF

J gene: TRBJ2-3
D gene: .
V gene: TRBV11-3
CDR3 length: 16
clone size: .
CDR3 DNA: TGTGCCAGCAGCTTGGGCGGGACTTCGTCCGGGGATACGCAGTATTTT
CDR3 protein: CASSLGGTSSGDTQYF

J gene: TRBJ2-2
D gene: .
V gene: TRBV10-3
CDR3 length: 15
clone size: few
CDR3 DNA: TGTGCCATCAGTGATTGGCAGGGTGACACCGGGGAGCTGTTTTTT
CDR3 protein: CAISDWQGDTGELFF

J gene: TRBJ2-1
D gene: TRBD2
V gene: TRBV3-1
CDR3 length: 15
clone size: .
CDR3 DNA: TGTGCCGCCAGGTCGGCGGGAGGCCCTAGGAATGAGCAGTTCTTC
CDR3 protein: CAARSAGGPRNEQFF

J gene: TRBJ2-7
D gene: .
V gene: TRBV10-3
CDR3 length: 13
clone size: many
CDR3 DNA: TGTGCCGTCAAGGACAGCAACTCCTACGAGCAGTACTTC
CDR3 protein: CAVKDSNSYEQYF

J gene: TRBJ2-5
D gene: TRBD2
V gene: TRBV3-1
CDR3 length: 17
clone size: .
CDR3 DNA: TGTGCCAGCAGCTTGTATTTACTAGCGGGAGGGCAAGAGACCCAGTACTTC
CDR3 protein: CASSLYLLAGGQETQYF

J gene: TRBJ2-1
D gene: TRBD2
V gene: TRBV3-1
CDR3 length: 16
clone size: few
CDR3 DNA: TGTGCCAGCAGCCAAGCGGGCGGGAGTTTGAAAAATGAGCAGTTCTTC
CDR3 protein: CASSQAGGSLKNEQFF

J gene: TRBJ1-1
D gene: .
V gene: TRBV6-5
CDR3 length: 13
clone size: .
CDR3 DNA: TGTGCCAGCAGTTACTCATCGGACCGGGCGGCTTTCTTT
CDR3 protein: CASSYSSDRAAFF

J gene: TRBJ1-2
D gene: TRBD1
V gene: TRBV4-2
CDR3 length: 16
clone size: .
CDR3 DNA: TGTGCCAGCAGCCAAGATCAGGGGGCAGGTGGGAATGGCTACACCTTC
CDR3 protein: CASSQDQGAGGNGYTF

J gene: TRBJ2-5
D gene: TRBD2
V gene: TRBV5-1
CDR3 length: 16
clone size: .
CDR3 DNA: TGCGCCAGCAGCTCACGTCCTCTAGCGGGAGGAGAGACCCAGTACTTC
CDR3 protein: CASSSRPLAGGETQYF

J gene: TRBJ2-4
D gene: .
V gene: TRBV6-1
CDR3 length: 14
clone size: few
CDR3 DNA: TGTGCCAGCAGTGAAATTGGCATCAAAAACATTCAGTACTTC
CDR3 protein: CASSEIGIKNIQYF

J gene: TRBJ2-3
D gene: TRBD1
V gene: TRBV7-9
CDR3 length: 17
clone size: many
CDR3 DNA: TGTGCCAGCAGCGGAGGACAGGGTCTTATTAGCACAGATACGCAGTATTTT
CDR3 protein: CASSGGQGLISTDTQYF